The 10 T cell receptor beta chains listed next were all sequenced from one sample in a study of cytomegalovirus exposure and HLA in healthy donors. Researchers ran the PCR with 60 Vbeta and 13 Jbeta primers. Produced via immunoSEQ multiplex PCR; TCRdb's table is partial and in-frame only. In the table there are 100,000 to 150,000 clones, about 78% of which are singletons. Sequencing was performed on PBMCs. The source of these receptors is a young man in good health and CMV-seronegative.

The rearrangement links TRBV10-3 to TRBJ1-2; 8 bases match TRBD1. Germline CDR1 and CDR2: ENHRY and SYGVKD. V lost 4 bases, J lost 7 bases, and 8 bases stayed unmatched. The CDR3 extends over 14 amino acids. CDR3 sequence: CAISGIRTGTGYTF. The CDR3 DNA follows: TGTGCCATCAGTGGCATCCGGACAGGGACTGGCTACACCTTC.

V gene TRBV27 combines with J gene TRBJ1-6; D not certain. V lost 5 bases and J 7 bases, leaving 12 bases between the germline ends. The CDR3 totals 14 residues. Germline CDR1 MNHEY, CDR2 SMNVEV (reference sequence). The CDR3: CASSLPFENSPLHF. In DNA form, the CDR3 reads TGTGCCAGCAGTCTCCCCTTTGAGAATTCACCCCTCCACTTT.

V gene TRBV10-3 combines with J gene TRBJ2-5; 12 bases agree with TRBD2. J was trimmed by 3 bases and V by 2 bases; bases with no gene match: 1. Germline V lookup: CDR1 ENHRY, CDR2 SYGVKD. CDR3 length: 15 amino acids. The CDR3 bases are TGTGCCATCAGTGAGGCTAGCGGGGGGGAAGAGACCCAGTACTTC. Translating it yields CAISEASGGEETQYF.

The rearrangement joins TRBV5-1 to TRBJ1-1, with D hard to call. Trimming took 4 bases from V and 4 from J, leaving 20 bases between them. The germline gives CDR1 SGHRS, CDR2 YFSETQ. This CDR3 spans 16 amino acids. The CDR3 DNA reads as TGCGCCAGCAGCGAAGTTTCCAGGATAATGAGCACTGAAGCTTTCTTT. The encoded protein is CASSEVSRIMSTEAFF. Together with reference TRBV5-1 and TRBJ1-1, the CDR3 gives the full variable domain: KAGVTQTPRYLIKTRGQQVTLSCSPISGHRSVSWYQQTPGQGLQFLFEYFSETQRNKGNFPGRFSGRQFSNSRSEMNVSTLELGDSALYLCASSEVSRIMSTEAFFGQGTRLTVV.

CDR3 bases: TGCAGCGTTGGGGGGACTGCCACCGGTGAAGCTTTCTTT. It encodes CSVGGTATGEAFF. V usage is TRBV29-1 and J usage is TRBJ1-1, with D maybe TRBD1 (5 bases). This CDR3 is built from 13 residues. Germline lookup yields CDR1 SQVTM and CDR2 ANQGSEA. Trimming cost V 4 bases and J 7 bases, with 16 bases left between them. Together with reference TRBV29-1 and TRBJ1-1, the CDR3 gives the full variable domain: SAVISQKPSRDICQRGTSLTIQCQVDSQVTMMFWYRQQPGQSLTLIATANQGSEATYESGFVIDKFPISRPNLTFSTLTVSNMSPEDSSIYLCSVGGTATGEAFFGQGTRLTVV.

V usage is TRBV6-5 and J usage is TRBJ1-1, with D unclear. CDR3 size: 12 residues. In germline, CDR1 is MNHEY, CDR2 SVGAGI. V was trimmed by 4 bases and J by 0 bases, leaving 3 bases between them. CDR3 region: CASSSMNTEAFF. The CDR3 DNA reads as TGTGCCAGCAGTTCCATGAACACTGAAGCTTTCTTT.

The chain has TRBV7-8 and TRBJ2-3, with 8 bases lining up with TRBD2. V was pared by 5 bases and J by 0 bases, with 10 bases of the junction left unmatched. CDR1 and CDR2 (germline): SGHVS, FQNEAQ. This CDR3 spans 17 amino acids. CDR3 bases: TGTGCCAGCAGCCCCGGGGCGGGAGGATTGAGCACAGATACGCAGTATTTT. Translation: CASSPGAGGLSTDTQYF.

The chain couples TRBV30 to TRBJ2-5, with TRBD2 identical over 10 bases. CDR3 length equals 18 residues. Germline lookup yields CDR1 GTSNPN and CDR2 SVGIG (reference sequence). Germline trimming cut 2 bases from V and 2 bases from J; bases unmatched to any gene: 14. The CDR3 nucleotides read TGTGCCTGGAGTAAGCTAGCGGGGGTTCTCGGTAAACAAGAGACCCAGTACTTC. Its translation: CAWSKLAGVLGKQETQYF.

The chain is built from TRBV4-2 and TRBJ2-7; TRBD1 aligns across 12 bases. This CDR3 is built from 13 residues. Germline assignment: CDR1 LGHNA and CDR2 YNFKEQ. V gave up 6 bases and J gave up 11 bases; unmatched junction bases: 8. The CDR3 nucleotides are TGTGCCAGCAGTCAACCGGGACAGGGGGCCAAGTACTTC. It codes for CASSQPGQGAKYF.

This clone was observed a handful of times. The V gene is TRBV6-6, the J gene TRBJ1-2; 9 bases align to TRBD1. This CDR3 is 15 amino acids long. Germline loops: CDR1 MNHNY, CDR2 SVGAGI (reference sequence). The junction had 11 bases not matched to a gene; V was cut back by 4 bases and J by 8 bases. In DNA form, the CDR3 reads TGTGCCAGCAGTTCTCGGGACAGGGAGGATCGGGGCTACACCTTC. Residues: CASSSRDREDRGYTF.